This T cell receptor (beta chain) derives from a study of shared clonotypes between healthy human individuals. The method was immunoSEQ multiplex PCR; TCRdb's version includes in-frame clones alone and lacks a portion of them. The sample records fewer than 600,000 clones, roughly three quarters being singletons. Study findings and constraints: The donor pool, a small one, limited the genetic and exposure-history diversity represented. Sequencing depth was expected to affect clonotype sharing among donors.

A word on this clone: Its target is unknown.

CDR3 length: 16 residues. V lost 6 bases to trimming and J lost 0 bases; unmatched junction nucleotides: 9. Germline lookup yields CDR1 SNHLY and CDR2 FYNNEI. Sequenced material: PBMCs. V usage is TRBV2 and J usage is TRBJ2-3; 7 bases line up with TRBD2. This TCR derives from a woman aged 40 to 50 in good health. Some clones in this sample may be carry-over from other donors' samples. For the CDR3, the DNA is TGTGCCAGCAGGACCCGAGCGGGATCTAGCACAGATACGCAGTATTTT. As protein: CASRTRAGSSTDTQYF.